One sample yielded the 11 T cell receptor beta chains listed below, sequenced in a study of T cells in Graves' hyperthyroidism and ophthalmopathy. It was RNA transcripts that yielded the amplified TCR beta CDR3 regions. Initially, a first-round RT-PCR of the TCR CDR3 employed the HTBI primer set. TCRdb fed the multiplex PCR reads into MiXCR, producing one record per CDR3 protein. This table holds some 500,000 distinct CDR3 sequences, about 24% found once. Sequencing was performed on blood. The receptors were sampled from a woman between 25 and 40 years old with Graves' ophthalmopathy.

This clonotype was picked up many times. The chain has TRBV4-1 and TRBJ2-7; 11 nucleotides match TRBD2. Germline CDR1 and CDR2: MGHRA and YSYEKL. The CDR3 has 16 residues. The trim removed 0 bases at V and 4 bases at J, leaving 5 bases unmatched. CDR3 DNA: TGCGCCAGCAGCCAAGATTTACCTAGCGGGAGGTACGAGCAGTACTTC. Its protein product is CASSQDLPSGRYEQYF.

This chain connects TRBV19 to TRBJ2-7; TRBD1 agrees at 10 bases. This CDR3 comprises 15 residues. In germline, CDR1 is LNHDA, CDR2 SQIVND (reference sequence). V dropped 6 bases and J dropped 5; count of bases not matched to a gene: 10. CDR3: CASRLSGTGANEQYF. DNA of the CDR3: TGTGCCAGTAGGCTGTCAGGGACAGGGGCCAACGAGCAGTACTTC.

This chain connects TRBV19 to TRBJ1-2; D is unresolved. V lost 6 bases to trimming and J lost 8 bases, with 19 bases between them. The CDR3 consists of 14 residues. The germline V gene encodes CDR1 LNHDA and CDR2 SQIVND (reference sequence). This CDR3 is CASRALQWAEGYTF. The CDR3 nucleotides read TGTGCCAGTAGGGCCCTACAGTGGGCTGAGGGCTACACCTTC.

This clonotype was picked up many times. This sequence joins TRBV6-5 and TRBJ2-5; TRBD1 is a possible D gene (6 bases). The CDR3 is 16 amino acids. CDR1 and CDR2 (germline): MNHEY, SVGAGI. Trimming shortened V by 0 bases and J by 3 bases, and 14 bases separated the two germline ends. CDR3 sequence (DNA): TGTGCCAGCAGTTACTCCCGACAGGATCCAAAAGAGACCCAGTACTTC. Translated, it gives CASSYSRQDPKETQYF.

A few counts support this clonotype. The rearrangement joins TRBV28 to TRBJ2-4; 7 bases match TRBD1. Trimming took 6 bases from V and 0 from J; bases not matched to a gene: 14. The CDR3 runs to 18 residues. CDR1 is MDHEN and CDR2 is SYDVKM in the germline V gene. CDR3 protein: CASSGQAWGGVAKNIQYF. The CDR3 DNA follows: TGTGCCAGCAGCGGACAGGCCTGGGGTGGAGTAGCCAAAAACATTCAGTACTTC.

This clonotype has at least ten counts. The chain has TRBV7-8 and TRBJ1-1; no reliable D call. CDR3 length equals 18 residues. Germline lookup yields CDR1 SGHVS and CDR2 FQNEAQ. Trimming shortened V by 5 bases and J by 0 bases, and 22 bases separated the two germline ends. The CDR3: CASSPPASIGHLNTEAFF. DNA of the CDR3: TGTGCCAGCAGCCCCCCAGCGAGCATAGGGCATTTGAACACTGAAGCTTTCTTT.

This clonotype has at least ten counts. The germline gene is not matched at one end of the junction; a read error may be the cause. The chain couples TRBV7-9 to TRBJ2-4, with D possibly matching TRBD2 (5 bases). Germline values: CDR1 SEHNR, CDR2 FQNEAQ (reference sequence). The CDR3 has 16 amino acids. The CDR3 loop is CASSLEEGWARDIKYF. CDR3 nucleotides: TGTGCCAGCAGCTTAGAAGAGGGTTGGGCACGAGACATTAAGTACTTC.

J is TRBJ1-5 and V is TRBV6-2 or TRBV6-3, with D perhaps matching TRBD1 (6 bases). Germline values: CDR1 MNHEY, CDR2 SVGEGT. This CDR3 spans 16 amino acids. With 2 bases removed from V and 1 base from J, the gap between germline ends came to 12 bases. This CDR3 is CASSYLLGASNQPQHF. CDR3 nucleotides: TGTGCCAGCAGTTACCTGCTGGGGGCGAGCAATCAGCCCCAGCATTTT.

There are many counts of this clonotype. The chain is built from TRBV12-3 or TRBV12-4 and TRBJ1-1; D not certain. This CDR3 is 13 amino acids long. V lost 6 bases to trimming and J lost 3 bases, with 11 bases between them. CDR3 region: CASRRGADTEAFF. CDR3 sequence (DNA): TGTGCCAGCAGGCGGGGAGCGGACACTGAAGCTTTCTTT.

CDR3 nucleotide sequence: TGTGCCAGCAGTTACTCGGCCAGCTCCACTGAAGCTTTCTTT. Translating gives CASSYSASSTEAFF. The V and J genes are TRBV6-5 and TRBJ1-1; D not resolved. Germline CDR1 is MNHEY and CDR2 is SVGAGI. The CDR3 is 14 residues long. V lost 0 bases and J lost 4, with 9 bases in between.

V gene TRBV6-2 or TRBV6-3 combines with J gene TRBJ1-2, with D perhaps TRBD1 (6 bases). V gave up 6 bases and J gave up 3 bases, with 11 bases separating them. This CDR3 contains 13 residues. The germline CDR1 and CDR2 sequences are MNHEY and SVGEGT. CDR3 sequence (DNA): TGTGCCAGCAGATCGACAGGTTACTATGGCTACACCTTC. It specifies CASRSTGYYGYTF.